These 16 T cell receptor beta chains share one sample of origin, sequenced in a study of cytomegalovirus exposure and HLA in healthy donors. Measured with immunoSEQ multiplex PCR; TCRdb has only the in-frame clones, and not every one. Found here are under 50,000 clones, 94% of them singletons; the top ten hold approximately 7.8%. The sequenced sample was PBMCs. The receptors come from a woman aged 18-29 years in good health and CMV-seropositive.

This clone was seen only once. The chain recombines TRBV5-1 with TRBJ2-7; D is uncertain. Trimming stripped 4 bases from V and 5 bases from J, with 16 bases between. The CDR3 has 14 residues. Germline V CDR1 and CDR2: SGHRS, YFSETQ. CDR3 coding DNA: TGCGCCAGCAGCGATACTGTTGCGGAACACGAGCAGTACTTC. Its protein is CASSDTVAEHEQYF.

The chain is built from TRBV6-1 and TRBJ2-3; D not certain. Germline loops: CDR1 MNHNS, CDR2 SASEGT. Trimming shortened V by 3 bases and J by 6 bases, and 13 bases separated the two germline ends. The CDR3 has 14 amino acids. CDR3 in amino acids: CASSESARWDTQYF. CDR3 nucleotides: TGTGCCAGCAGTGAGTCAGCTAGGTGGGATACGCAGTATTTT.

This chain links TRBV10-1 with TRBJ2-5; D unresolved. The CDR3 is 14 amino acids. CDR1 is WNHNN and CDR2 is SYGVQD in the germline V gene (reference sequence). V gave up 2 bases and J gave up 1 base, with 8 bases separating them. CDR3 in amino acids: CASSETMAQETQYF. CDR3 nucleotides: TGCGCCAGCAGTGAGACAATGGCCCAAGAGACCCAGTACTTC.

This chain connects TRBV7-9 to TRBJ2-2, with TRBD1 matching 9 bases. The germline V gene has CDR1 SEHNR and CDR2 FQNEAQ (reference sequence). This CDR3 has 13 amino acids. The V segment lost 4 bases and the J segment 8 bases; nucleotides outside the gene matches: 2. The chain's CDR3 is CASSSQGAGELFF. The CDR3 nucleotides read TGTGCCAGCAGCTCACAGGGGGCGGGGGAGCTGTTTTTT.

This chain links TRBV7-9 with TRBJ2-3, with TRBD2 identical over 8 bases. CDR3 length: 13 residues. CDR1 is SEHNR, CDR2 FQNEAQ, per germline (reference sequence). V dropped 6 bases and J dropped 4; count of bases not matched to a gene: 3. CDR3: CASRREASDTQYF. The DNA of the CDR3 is TGTGCCAGCAGGCGGGAGGCCTCAGATACGCAGTATTTT.

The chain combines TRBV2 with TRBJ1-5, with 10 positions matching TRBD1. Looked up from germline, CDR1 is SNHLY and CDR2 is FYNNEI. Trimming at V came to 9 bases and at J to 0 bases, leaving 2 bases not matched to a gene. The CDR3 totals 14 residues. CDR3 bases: TGTGCCAGTAGACAGGGGGCTAGCAATCAGCCCCAGCATTTT. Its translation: CASRQGASNQPQHF.

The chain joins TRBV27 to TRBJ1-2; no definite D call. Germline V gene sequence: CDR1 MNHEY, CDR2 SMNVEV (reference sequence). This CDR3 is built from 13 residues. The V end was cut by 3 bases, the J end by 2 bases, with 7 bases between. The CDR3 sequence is CASSFRENYGYTF. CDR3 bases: TGTGCCAGCAGTTTTAGGGAGAACTATGGCTACACCTTC.

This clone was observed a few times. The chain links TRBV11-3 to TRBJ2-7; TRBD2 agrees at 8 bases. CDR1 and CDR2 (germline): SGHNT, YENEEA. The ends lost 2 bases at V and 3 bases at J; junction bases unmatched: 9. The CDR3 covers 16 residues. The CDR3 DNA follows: TGTGCCAGCAGCTTACACGTCGTAGCGGGGAGCTACGAGCAGTACTTC. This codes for CASSLHVVAGSYEQYF.

The CDR3 is CASSLVSSAGGDQPQHF. The CDR3, as DNA: TGTGCCAGCAGCTTAGTCTCATCCGCAGGGGGTGATCAGCCCCAGCATTTT. The V call is TRBV7-8, the J call TRBJ1-5; TRBD1 aligns across 7 bases. Trimming took 1 base from V and 5 from J; bases not matched to a gene: 11. CDR3 length: 17 amino acids. The germline gives CDR1 SGHVS, CDR2 FQNEAQ.

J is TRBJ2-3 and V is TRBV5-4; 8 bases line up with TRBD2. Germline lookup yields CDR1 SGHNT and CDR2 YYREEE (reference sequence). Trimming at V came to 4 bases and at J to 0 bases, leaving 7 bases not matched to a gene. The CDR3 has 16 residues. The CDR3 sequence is CASSGMSGSSTDTQYF. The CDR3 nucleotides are TGTGCCAGCAGCGGAATGAGCGGGAGTAGCACAGATACGCAGTATTTT.

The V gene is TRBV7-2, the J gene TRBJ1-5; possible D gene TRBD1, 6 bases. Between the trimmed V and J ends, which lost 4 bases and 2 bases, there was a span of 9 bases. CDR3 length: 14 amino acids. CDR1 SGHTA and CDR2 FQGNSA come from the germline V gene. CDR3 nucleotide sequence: TGTGCCAGCAGCTCCCGACAGGGCAATCAGCCCCAGCATTTT. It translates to CASSSRQGNQPQHF.

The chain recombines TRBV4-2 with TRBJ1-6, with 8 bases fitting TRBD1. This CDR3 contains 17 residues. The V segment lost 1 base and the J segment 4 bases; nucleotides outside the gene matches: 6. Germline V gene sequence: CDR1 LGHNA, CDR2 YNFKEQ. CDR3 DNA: TGTGCCAGCAGCCAAGCAAGCAGGACAGGGTATAATTCACCCCTCCACTTT. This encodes CASSQASRTGYNSPLHF.

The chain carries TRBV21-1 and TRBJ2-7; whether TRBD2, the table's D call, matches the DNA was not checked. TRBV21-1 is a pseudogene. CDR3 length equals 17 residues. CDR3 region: CASSKELVRERTYEQYF. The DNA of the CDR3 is TGTGCCAGCAGCAAAGAGCTAGTGCGGGAGCGAACCTACGAGCAGTACTTC.

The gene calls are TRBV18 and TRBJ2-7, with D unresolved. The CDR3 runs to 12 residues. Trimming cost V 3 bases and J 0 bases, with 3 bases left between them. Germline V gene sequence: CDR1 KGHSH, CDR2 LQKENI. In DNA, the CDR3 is TGTGCCAGCTCACCCAGCTCCTACGAGCAGTACTTC. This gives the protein CASSPSSYEQYF. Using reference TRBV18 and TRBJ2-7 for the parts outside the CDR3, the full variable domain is NAGVMQNPRHLVRRRGQEARLRCSPMKGHSHVYWYRQLPEEGLKFMVYLQKENIIDESGMPKERFSAEFPKEGPSILRIQQVVRGDSAAYFCASSPSSYEQYFGPGTRLTVT.

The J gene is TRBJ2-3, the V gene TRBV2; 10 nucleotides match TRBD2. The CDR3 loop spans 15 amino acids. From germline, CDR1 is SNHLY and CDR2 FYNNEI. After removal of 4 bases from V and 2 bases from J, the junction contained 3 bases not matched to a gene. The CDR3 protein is CASSGLAGVTDTQYF. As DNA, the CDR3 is TGTGCCAGCAGTGGGCTAGCGGGAGTCACAGATACGCAGTATTTT.

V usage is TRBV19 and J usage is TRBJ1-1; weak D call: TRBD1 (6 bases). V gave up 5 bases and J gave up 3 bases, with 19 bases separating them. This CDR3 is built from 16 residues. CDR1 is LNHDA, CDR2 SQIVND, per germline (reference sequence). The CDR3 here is CASSGGHRVEDTEAFF. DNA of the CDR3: TGTGCCAGTAGTGGAGGTCACAGGGTGGAGGACACTGAAGCTTTCTTT.